These T cell receptor beta chains were read from a single sample in a study of T cells in Graves' hyperthyroidism and ophthalmopathy. Each CDR3 protein is one row after TCRdb ran MiXCR on the multiplex PCR reads. The table shows roughly 710,000 distinct CDR3 sequences, with under 45% occurring only once. What was sequenced was blood. These receptor sequences come from a middle-aged woman with Graves' hyperthyroidism. Each CDR3 is given with its conserved first and last residue. The order of the fields is clone size, J gene, V gene, D gene, CDR3 protein, CDR3 DNA. The D gene is left open where the match is weak. The size entry is marked missing in some rows and otherwise reads once, few, many or a size class.

clone size: -; J gene: TRBJ1-2; V gene: TRBV7-2; D gene: TRBD1; CDR3 protein: CASSQDGRGIGANYGYTF; CDR3 DNA: TGCGCCAGCAGCCAAGACGGCAGGGGGATCGGGGCTAACTATGGCTACACCTTC
clone size: many; J gene: TRBJ1-2; V gene: TRBV20-1; D gene: -; CDR3 protein: CSALKSAKQF; CDR3 DNA: TGCAGTGCTCTAAAGTCGGCCAAACAATTC
clone size: -; J gene: TRBJ2-6; V gene: TRBV5-6; D gene: TRBD1; CDR3 protein: CASSLLTGFSSGANVLTF; CDR3 DNA: TGTGCGAGCAGCTTGTTGACAGGGTTTAGCTCTGGGGCCAACGTCCTGACTTTC
clone size: -; J gene: TRBJ2-7; V gene: TRBV7-9; D gene: TRBD1; CDR3 protein: CASSASGGIYEQYF; CDR3 DNA: TGTGCCAGCAGCGCCTCAGGGGGCATCTACGAGCAGTACTTC
clone size: -; J gene: TRBJ1-4; V gene: TRBV29-1; D gene: -; CDR3 protein: CSVERGARDEKLFF; CDR3 DNA: TGCAGCGTCGAAAGAGGGGCAAGGGATGAAAAACTGTTTTTT
clone size: few; J gene: TRBJ2-7; V gene: TRBV11-2; D gene: -; CDR3 protein: CASSLVGTTSYEQYF; CDR3 DNA: TGTGCCAGCAGCTTAGTGGGTACAACCTCCTACGAGCAGTACTTC
clone size: -; J gene: TRBJ2-7; V gene: TRBV19; D gene: -; CDR3 protein: CASSDRSPYEQYF; CDR3 DNA: TGTGCCAGTAGTGACAGGAGTCCCTACGAGCAGTACTTC
clone size: few; J gene: TRBJ2-7; V gene: TRBV6-5; D gene: -; CDR3 protein: CASSNRVLVHEQYF; CDR3 DNA: TGTGCCAGCAGTAACAGGGTTCTTGTCCACGAGCAGTACTTC
clone size: -; J gene: TRBJ2-5; V gene: TRBV10-1; D gene: TRBD1; CDR3 protein: CASRPGTGEETQYF; CDR3 DNA: TGCGCCAGCAGGCCCGGGACAGGGGAAGAGACCCAGTACTTC
clone size: -; J gene: TRBJ2-7; V gene: TRBV2; D gene: -; CDR3 protein: CASSGADPSYEQYF; CDR3 DNA: TGTGCCAGCAGCGGGGCAGACCCCTCCTACGAGCAGTACTTC
clone size: -; J gene: TRBJ2-4; V gene: TRBV11-3; D gene: -; CDR3 protein: CASSLGAGWNIQYF; CDR3 DNA: TGTGCCAGCAGCTTAGGGGCGGGGTGGAACATTCAGTACTTC
clone size: few; J gene: TRBJ2-5; V gene: TRBV5-1; D gene: -; CDR3 protein: CASSPILKRGETQYF; CDR3 DNA: TGCGCCAGCAGCCCGATCCTTAAGAGGGGAGAGACCCAGTACTTC
clone size: few; J gene: TRBJ1-2; V gene: TRBV9; D gene: TRBD1; CDR3 protein: CASSANLRRGPNYGYTF; CDR3 DNA: TGTGCCAGCAGCGCTAACCTAAGGAGGGGGCCGAACTATGGCTACACCTTC
clone size: few; J gene: TRBJ1-5; V gene: TRBV6-6; D gene: -; CDR3 protein: CASRRRESNQPQHF; CDR3 DNA: TGTGCCAGCAGAAGAAGGGAAAGCAATCAGCCCCAGCATTTT
clone size: -; J gene: TRBJ2-7; V gene: TRBV12-3/TRBV12-4; D gene: -; CDR3 protein: CASTSGRSSYEQYF; CDR3 DNA: TGTGCCAGCACATCCGGACGTTCCTCCTACGAGCAGTACTTC
clone size: -; J gene: TRBJ2-5; V gene: TRBV11-1; D gene: TRBD2; CDR3 protein: CASSETSLQKTQYF; CDR3 DNA: TGTGCCAGCAGCGAGACTAGCCTGCAAAAGACCCAGTACTTC
clone size: few; J gene: TRBJ2-2; V gene: TRBV13; D gene: TRBD2; CDR3 protein: CASSFAGGLTGELFF; CDR3 DNA: TGTGCCAGCAGCTTCGCGGGAGGGCTCACCGGGGAGCTGTTTTTT
clone size: many; J gene: TRBJ1-6; V gene: TRBV6-5; D gene: TRBD1; CDR3 protein: CASTGQGASPLHF; CDR3 DNA: TGTGCCAGCACCGGACAGGGGGCTTCACCCCTCCACTTT
clone size: -; J gene: TRBJ2-7; V gene: TRBV19; D gene: TRBD1; CDR3 protein: CASSAPRQGEQYF; CDR3 DNA: TGTGCCAGTAGTGCCCCGCGACAGGGTGAGCAGTACTTC
clone size: many; J gene: TRBJ2-3; V gene: TRBV7-3; D gene: -; CDR3 protein: CASSPPPEYF; CDR3 DNA: TGTGCCAGCAGCCCACCCCCAGAGTATTTT